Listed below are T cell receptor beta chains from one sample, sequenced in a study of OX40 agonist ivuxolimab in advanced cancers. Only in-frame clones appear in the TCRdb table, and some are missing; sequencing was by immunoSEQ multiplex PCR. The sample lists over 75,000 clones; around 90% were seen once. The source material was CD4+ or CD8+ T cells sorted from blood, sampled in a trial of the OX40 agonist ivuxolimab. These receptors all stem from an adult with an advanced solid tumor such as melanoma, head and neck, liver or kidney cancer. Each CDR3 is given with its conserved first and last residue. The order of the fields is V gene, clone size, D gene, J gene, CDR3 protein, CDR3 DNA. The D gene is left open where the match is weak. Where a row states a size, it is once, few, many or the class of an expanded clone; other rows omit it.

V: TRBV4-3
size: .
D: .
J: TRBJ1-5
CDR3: CASSQDGFGKAQPQHF
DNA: TGCGCCAGCAGCCAAGATGGGTTCGGCAAGGCTCAGCCCCAGCATTTT

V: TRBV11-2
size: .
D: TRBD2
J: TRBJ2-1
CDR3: CASSLAGGYNEQFF
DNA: TGTGCCAGCAGCTTAGCGGGAGGTTACAATGAGCAGTTCTTC

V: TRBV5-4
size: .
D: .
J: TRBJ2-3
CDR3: CASSFGGAIGTDTQYF
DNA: TGTGCCAGCAGCTTTGGGGGGGCCATCGGCACAGATACGCAGTATTTT

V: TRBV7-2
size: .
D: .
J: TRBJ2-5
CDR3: CASSLARASQETQYF
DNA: TGTGCCAGCAGCTTAGCGCGGGCGTCTCAAGAGACCCAGTACTTC

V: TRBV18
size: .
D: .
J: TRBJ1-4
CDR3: CASSAGSPTNEKLFF
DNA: TGTGCCAGCTCAGCCGGGAGTCCAACTAATGAAAAACTGTTTTTT

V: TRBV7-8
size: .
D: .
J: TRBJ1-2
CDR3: CASTPDLGYGYTF
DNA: TGTGCCAGCACCCCGGATCTCGGATATGGCTACACCTTC

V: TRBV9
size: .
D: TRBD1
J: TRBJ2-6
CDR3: CASSEKGAGANVLTF
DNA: TGTGCCAGCAGCGAGAAGGGGGCCGGGGCCAACGTCCTGACTTTC

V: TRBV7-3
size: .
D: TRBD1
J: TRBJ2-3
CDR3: CASGGGTGDTQYF
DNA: TGTGCCAGCGGTGGGGGGACAGGAGATACGCAGTATTTT

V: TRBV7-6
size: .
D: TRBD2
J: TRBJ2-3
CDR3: CASSLRLAGGTDTQYF
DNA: TGTGCCAGCAGCCTCCGACTAGCGGGAGGGACAGATACGCAGTATTTT

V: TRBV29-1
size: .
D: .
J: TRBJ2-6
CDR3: CSVARDTDSGANVLTF
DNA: TGCAGCGTTGCGCGGGACACAGACTCTGGGGCCAACGTCCTGACTTTC

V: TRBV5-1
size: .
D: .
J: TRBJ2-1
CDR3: CASSFGGRSVRLYNEQFF
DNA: TGCGCCAGCAGCTTTGGCGGCAGGTCTGTCCGTTTATACAATGAGCAGTTCTTC

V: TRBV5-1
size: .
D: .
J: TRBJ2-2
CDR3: CASSLDLGTGELFF
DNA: TGCGCCAGCAGCTTGGATCTGGGCACCGGGGAGCTGTTTTTT

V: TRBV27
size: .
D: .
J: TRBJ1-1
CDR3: CASSFRQMVNTEAFF
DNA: TGTGCCAGCAGTTTCAGACAGATGGTTAACACTGAAGCTTTCTTT

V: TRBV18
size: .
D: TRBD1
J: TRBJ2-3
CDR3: CASSDRISTDTQYF
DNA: TGTGCCAGCTCGGACAGGATTAGCACAGATACGCAGTATTTT

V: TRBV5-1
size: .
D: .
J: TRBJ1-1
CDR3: CASRQDMNTEAFF
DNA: TGCGCCAGCCGACAGGATATGAACACTGAAGCTTTCTTT

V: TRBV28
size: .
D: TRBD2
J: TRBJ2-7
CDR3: CASSLSGAASGMYEQYF
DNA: TGTGCCAGCAGTTTATCGGGCGCGGCTAGCGGGATGTACGAGCAGTACTTC

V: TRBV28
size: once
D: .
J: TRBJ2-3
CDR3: CASSLGGRSTDTQYF
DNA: TGTGCCAGCAGTTTGGGCGGTCGGAGCACAGATACGCAGTATTTT

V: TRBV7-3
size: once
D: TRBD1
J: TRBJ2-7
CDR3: CASSPTGALGEQYF
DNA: TGTGCCAGCAGCCCGACAGGGGCCCTAGGCGAGCAGTACTTC

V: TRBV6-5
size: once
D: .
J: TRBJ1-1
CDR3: CASSRGGPNEAFF
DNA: TGTGCCAGCAGTCGAGGAGGGCCCAATGAAGCTTTCTTT

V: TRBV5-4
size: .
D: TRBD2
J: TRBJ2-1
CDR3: CASSRGGGNEQFF
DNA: TGTGCCAGCAGCCGGGGGGGAGGCAATGAGCAGTTCTTC

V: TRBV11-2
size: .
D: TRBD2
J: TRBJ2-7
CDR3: CASSPRSGGTYEQYF
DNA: TGTGCCAGCAGCCCTCGGAGCGGGGGCACCTACGAGCAGTACTTC

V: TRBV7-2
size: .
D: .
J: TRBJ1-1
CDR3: CASSLDPVNTEAFF
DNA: TGTGCCAGCAGCTTAGACCCGGTGAACACTGAAGCTTTCTTT

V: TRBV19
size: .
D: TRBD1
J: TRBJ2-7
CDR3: CASSSGQGPYEQYF
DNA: TGTGCCAGTAGCTCGGGACAGGGGCCCTACGAGCAGTACTTC

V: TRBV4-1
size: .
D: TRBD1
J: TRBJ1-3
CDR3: CASSRPGQGAGNTIYF
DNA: TGCGCCAGCAGCCGACCGGGACAGGGGGCTGGAAACACCATATATTTT

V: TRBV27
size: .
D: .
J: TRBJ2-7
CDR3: CASSPHRRYWVF
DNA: TGTGCCAGCAGTCCCCACAGGCGATATTGGGTTTTC

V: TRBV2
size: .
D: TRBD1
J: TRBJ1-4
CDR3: CASRDRQGVKEKLFF
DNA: TGTGCCAGCAGAGACCGACAGGGGGTAAAGGAAAAACTGTTTTTT

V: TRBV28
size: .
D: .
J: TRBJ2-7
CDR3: CASSSRTSYTYEQYF
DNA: TGTGCCAGCAGTTCCCGGACTTCGTATACCTACGAGCAGTACTTC

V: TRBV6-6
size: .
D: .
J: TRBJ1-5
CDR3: CASTPSGGSNQPQHF
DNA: TGTGCCAGCACCCCATCTGGGGGGAGCAATCAGCCCCAGCATTTT